This T cell receptor beta chain appears in the sequencing data of a study of Tregs in tolerant kidney transplant recipients. With regard to this clone: Antigen: not known. Coverage ceases 3 residues before the CDR3 finishes, and the germline J gene fills in the end.

Notes on the study in general: Expanding Tregs on activated donor B cells appeared to best identify donor-specific TCRbeta clones. The small number of patients limits these findings pending further validation. Antigen-driven expansion was suggested because donor-specific Tregs expanded more than all Tregs in tolerant patients.

CDR3 length: 14 residues. CDR1 and CDR2 from the germline V gene are MDHEN and SYDVKM. Trimming shortened V by 7 bases and J by 2 bases, and 15 bases separated the two germline ends. Unstimulated regulatory T cells (CD4+CD25+CD127-), CD4+CD25- non-regulatory cells, CD4 and CD8 cells were FACS-sorted from thawed PBMCs. The table came from immunoSEQ multiplex PCR; TCRdb's copy has only in-frame clones and leaves some out. Reported are roughly 30,000 clones; the ten largest clones contain 13% to 15%. The material was CD8+ T cells from blood, obtained before the transplant. The chain couples TRBV28 to TRBJ2-7; maybe TRBD2 (5 bases). This TCR was sampled from a human donor who received a combined kidney and bone marrow transplant. CDR3 bases read: TGTGCCAGCACCAAAGCCGGGGAGACCTACGAG. This codes for CASTKAGETYE. The full CDR3 sequence reads CASTKAGETYEQYF.